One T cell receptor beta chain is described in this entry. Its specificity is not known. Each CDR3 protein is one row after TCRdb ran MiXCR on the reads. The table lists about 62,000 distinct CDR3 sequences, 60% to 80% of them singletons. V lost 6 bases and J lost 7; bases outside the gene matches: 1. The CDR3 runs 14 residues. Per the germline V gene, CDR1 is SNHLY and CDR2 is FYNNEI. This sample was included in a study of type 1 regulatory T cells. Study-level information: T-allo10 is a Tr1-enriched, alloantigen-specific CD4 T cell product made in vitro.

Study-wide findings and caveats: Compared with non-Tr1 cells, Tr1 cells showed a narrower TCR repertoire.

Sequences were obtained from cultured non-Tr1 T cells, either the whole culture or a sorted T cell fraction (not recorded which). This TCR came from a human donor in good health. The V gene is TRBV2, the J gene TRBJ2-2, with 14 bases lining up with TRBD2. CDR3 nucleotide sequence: TGTGCCAGCAGAGGACTAGCGGGAGGCGGGGAGCTGTTTTTT. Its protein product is CASRGLAGGGELFF.